A selection of T cell receptor beta chains follows, all from one sample in a study of T cells after yellow fever vaccination. TCRdb re-called the 5' RACE reads through MiXCR, storing one row per CDR3 protein. The sample has almost 600,000 distinct CDR3 sequences; approximately 13% are singletons. Sequenced material: PBMCs, taken on the day of the yellow fever booster vaccination. These receptors all come from a man aged 30 to 45 who received the YFV17D yellow fever vaccine. CDR3s include the opening cysteine and the closing phenylalanine or tryptophan. The order of the fields is J gene, clone size, V gene, D gene, CDR3 DNA, CDR3 protein. D genes are given only for firm matches. Some rows have no size entry. The others give once, few or many, or a class for an expanded clone.

j_gene: TRBJ1-6; abundance: NA; v_gene: TRBV6-5; d_gene: NA; CDR3nt: TGTGCCACCCAAAGGTCTAATTCACCCCTCCACTTT; CDR3aa: CATQRSNSPLHF
j_gene: TRBJ1-2; abundance: NA; v_gene: TRBV19; d_gene: TRBD1; CDR3nt: TGTGCCAGTAAACGGGACAGGGTGCAAAACTATGGCTACACCTTC; CDR3aa: CASKRDRVQNYGYTF
j_gene: TRBJ2-3; abundance: NA; v_gene: TRBV12-3/TRBV12-4; d_gene: NA; CDR3nt: TGTGCCAGCGCGGAGGGGCTGACAGATACGCAGTATTTT; CDR3aa: CASAEGLTDTQYF
j_gene: TRBJ2-1; abundance: NA; v_gene: TRBV4-3; d_gene: NA; CDR3nt: TGCGCCAGCAGCCAAACTAGTTTCAATGAGCATTTCTTC; CDR3aa: CASSQTSFNEHFF
j_gene: TRBJ2-7; abundance: few; v_gene: TRBV5-1; d_gene: TRBD1; CDR3nt: TGCGCCAGCAGATTAACAGGGGCCTCCTACGAGCAGTACTTC; CDR3aa: CASRLTGASYEQYF
j_gene: TRBJ2-1; abundance: NA; v_gene: TRBV12-3/TRBV12-4; d_gene: TRBD1; CDR3nt: TGTGCCAGCAGCACGGGACAGGGGACCTACAATGAGCAGTTCTTC; CDR3aa: CASSTGQGTYNEQFF
j_gene: TRBJ2-1; abundance: NA; v_gene: TRBV6-6; d_gene: NA; CDR3nt: TGTGCCAGCAGTTACGATGTCCCAAGGGAGCAGTTCTTC; CDR3aa: CASSYDVPREQFF
j_gene: TRBJ2-1; abundance: few; v_gene: TRBV11-3; d_gene: TRBD2; CDR3nt: TGTGCCAGCAGCTCCCCGACTAGCGGAAGGGCTTCGTCGGTTGTCTACAATGAGCAGTTCTTC; CDR3aa: CASSSPTSGRASSVVYNEQFF
j_gene: TRBJ2-5; abundance: NA; v_gene: TRBV13; d_gene: NA; CDR3nt: TGTGCCAGCAGCCTCGACCGCGGGACCCAAGAGACCCAGTACTTC; CDR3aa: CASSLDRGTQETQYF
j_gene: TRBJ2-1; abundance: few; v_gene: TRBV11-2; d_gene: TRBD2; CDR3nt: TGTGCCAGCAGCTTGGGGCCCCCAAGGGAGGGATGGTACAATGAGCAGTTCTTC; CDR3aa: CASSLGPPREGWYNEQFF
j_gene: TRBJ1-2; abundance: NA; v_gene: TRBV20-1; d_gene: NA; CDR3nt: TGCAGTGCTAGAGATGATGCCACGGGGAGAAGGGGCTACACCTTC; CDR3aa: CSARDDATGRRGYTF
j_gene: TRBJ2-7; abundance: NA; v_gene: TRBV10-2; d_gene: TRBD2; CDR3nt: TGCGCCAGCAGTGAGAGCGGGAGGAACTACGAGCAGTGCTTC; CDR3aa: CASSESGRNYEQCF
j_gene: TRBJ2-1; abundance: NA; v_gene: TRBV27; d_gene: TRBD1; CDR3nt: TGTGCCAGCACCCCGGGACAGGGGTTAGGTGAGCAGTTCTTC; CDR3aa: CASTPGQGLGEQFF
j_gene: TRBJ1-2; abundance: NA; v_gene: TRBV24-1; d_gene: NA; CDR3nt: TGTGCCACCAGTGGAGGCAGGGCGGATGGCTACACCTTC; CDR3aa: CATSGGRADGYTF
j_gene: TRBJ2-1; abundance: few; v_gene: TRBV5-1; d_gene: NA; CDR3nt: TGCGCCAGCAGCTTGTTCGCTAGCGCAGACGGGAATGAGCAGTTCTTC; CDR3aa: CASSLFASADGNEQFF
j_gene: TRBJ2-3; abundance: NA; v_gene: TRBV11-1; d_gene: TRBD1; CDR3nt: TGTGCCAGCAGCTCCGGGACAGGGGATTGGTGGGAGGTTAGCACAGATACGCAGTATTTT; CDR3aa: CASSSGTGDWWEVSTDTQYF
j_gene: TRBJ2-2; abundance: few; v_gene: TRBV6-2/TRBV6-3; d_gene: NA; CDR3nt: TGTGCCAGCAGTTACTCGAGGAACACCGGGGAGCTGTTTTTT; CDR3aa: CASSYSRNTGELFF
j_gene: TRBJ2-5; abundance: NA; v_gene: TRBV18; d_gene: NA; CDR3nt: TGTGCCAGCTCACTTTTCTTAGAGGAGACCCAGTACTTC; CDR3aa: CASSLFLEETQYF
j_gene: TRBJ2-2; abundance: few; v_gene: TRBV5-1; d_gene: NA; CDR3nt: TGCGCCAGCAGCCCCGCGGAGGCCGGGGAGCTGTTTTTT; CDR3aa: CASSPAEAGELFF
j_gene: TRBJ2-2; abundance: NA; v_gene: TRBV5-1; d_gene: TRBD2; CDR3nt: TGCGCCAGCAGCTCGAGGCTAGCGGCAGTGGCCAAGGGCGGGGAGCTGTTTTTT; CDR3aa: CASSSRLAAVAKGGELFF
j_gene: TRBJ2-5; abundance: many; v_gene: TRBV20-1; d_gene: TRBD1; CDR3nt: TGCAGTGCTTCAGGGGGCGGGCAGACCCAGTACTTC; CDR3aa: CSASGGGQTQYF
j_gene: TRBJ2-1; abundance: few; v_gene: TRBV7-2; d_gene: NA; CDR3nt: TGTGCCAGCAGCTTCGTAGTCGGCGGGGACAATGAGCAGTTCTTC; CDR3aa: CASSFVVGGDNEQFF
j_gene: TRBJ2-1; abundance: many; v_gene: TRBV7-2; d_gene: NA; CDR3nt: TGTGCCAGCAGCCGATTTAACAATGAGCAGTTCTTC; CDR3aa: CASSRFNNEQFF
j_gene: TRBJ2-5; abundance: NA; v_gene: TRBV5-1; d_gene: TRBD1; CDR3nt: TGCGCCAGCAGCTTGCGACAGGGGGTCGGGAGAGCGTACCAAGAGACCCAGTACTTC; CDR3aa: CASSLRQGVGRAYQETQYF
j_gene: TRBJ2-5; abundance: NA; v_gene: TRBV12-3/TRBV12-4; d_gene: NA; CDR3nt: TGTGCCAGCAGTTTCCGGGGTACCGTCCAAGAGACCCAGTACTTC; CDR3aa: CASSFRGTVQETQYF
j_gene: TRBJ2-4; abundance: NA; v_gene: TRBV18; d_gene: TRBD2; CDR3nt: TGTGCCAGCTCACCAGAGAAAGCGGGGACTGTCCCTAAAAACATTCACTACTTC; CDR3aa: CASSPEKAGTVPKNIHYF
j_gene: TRBJ2-7; abundance: NA; v_gene: TRBV6-1; d_gene: NA; CDR3nt: TGTGCCAGCAGCTTCGGCCACTACTACGAGCAGTACTTC; CDR3aa: CASSFGHYYEQYF
j_gene: TRBJ2-2; abundance: few; v_gene: TRBV5-4; d_gene: TRBD2; CDR3nt: TGTGCCAGCAGCTGGACTAGCGGGAGTAGTGGCACCGGGGAGCTGTTTTTT; CDR3aa: CASSWTSGSSGTGELFF